This is a list of T cell receptor beta chains from one sample in a study of tumor-infiltrating lymphocytes in primary liver carcinoma. TCRdb re-called the multiplex PCR reads with MiXCR, one entry per CDR3 protein. Here the sample spans approximately 73,000 distinct CDR3 sequences, over 70% being singletons. The sequencing sample was made of liver tumor tissue from sampling region 4. These receptors all come from a woman aged 55-69 years with primary liver carcinoma and hepatitis B virus infection. CDR3s include the opening cysteine and the closing phenylalanine or tryptophan. Fields, in order: D gene, V gene, clone size, J gene, CDR3 DNA, CDR3 protein. D genes are given only for firm matches. Only some rows state a clone size, as once, few, many or a class for expanded clones.

d_call: TRBD1; v_call: TRBV20-1; clone_size: -; j_call: TRBJ2-2; cdr3_nt: TGCAGTGTTAGAGACACCGGGACAGGGACCGGGGAGCTGTTTTTT; cdr3_aa: CSVRDTGTGTGELFF
d_call: -; v_call: TRBV11-2; clone_size: -; j_call: TRBJ2-3; cdr3_nt: TGTGCCAACAGCATGGGGCTTCTCACAGATACGCGGTATTTT; cdr3_aa: CANSMGLLTDTRYF
d_call: TRBD2; v_call: TRBV6-1; clone_size: many; j_call: TRBJ2-2; cdr3_nt: TGTGCCAGCAGTGAAGTGGTGGCGGGAGGGCCCATCGGGGAGCTGTTTTTT; cdr3_aa: CASSEVVAGGPIGELFF
d_call: TRBD1; v_call: TRBV6-5; clone_size: many; j_call: TRBJ1-6; cdr3_nt: TGTGCCAGCAGACTGGACAGGGGGCATAATTCACCCCTCCACTTT; cdr3_aa: CASRLDRGHNSPLHF
d_call: TRBD1; v_call: TRBV11-2; clone_size: -; j_call: TRBJ1-2; cdr3_nt: TGTACCAGCAGCTTAAAGGGGGCCAGTGGCGGTGTCTACACCTTC; cdr3_aa: CTSSLKGASGGVYTF
d_call: -; v_call: TRBV11-2; clone_size: -; j_call: TRBJ2-7; cdr3_nt: TGTGTCAGCACCACTCCTGGGCGGGATGCAAGGGGGGAGCAGTACTTC; cdr3_aa: CVSTTPGRDARGEQYF
d_call: TRBD1; v_call: TRBV30; clone_size: -; j_call: TRBJ1-4; cdr3_nt: TGTGCCTGGGGTGATCAGGGGGCGAATGAAAAACTGTTTTTT; cdr3_aa: CAWGDQGANEKLFF
d_call: -; v_call: TRBV12-3/TRBV12-4; clone_size: many; j_call: TRBJ2-1; cdr3_nt: TGTGCCAGCGCCTATGGATACAATGAGCAGTTCTTC; cdr3_aa: CASAYGYNEQFF
d_call: -; v_call: TRBV10-2; clone_size: -; j_call: TRBJ2-1; cdr3_nt: TGCACCAGCAGTGACAATCCCTACTCCTACAATGAGCAGTTCTTC; cdr3_aa: CTSSDNPYSYNEQFF
d_call: -; v_call: TRBV11-2; clone_size: -; j_call: TRBJ1-5; cdr3_nt: TGTGCCAGCAGCTTAGTTGGGAACGCAGATACGCAGCATTTT; cdr3_aa: CASSLVGNADTQHF
d_call: TRBD2; v_call: TRBV11-2; clone_size: -; j_call: TRBJ2-1; cdr3_nt: TGTGCCAGCAGCTACGAAACTAGCGTGAGATACAATGAGCAGTTCTTC; cdr3_aa: CASSYETSVRYNEQFF
d_call: -; v_call: TRBV5-1; clone_size: -; j_call: TRBJ2-6; cdr3_nt: TGCGCCAGCAGCCTAGGACAGAACTTTGGGGCCAATGTCCTGACTTTC; cdr3_aa: CASSLGQNFGANVLTF
d_call: -; v_call: TRBV4-1; clone_size: -; j_call: TRBJ2-7; cdr3_nt: TGCGCCAGCAGTCAAGACTGCGGCGGAGTTGGGGCCTACGAGCAGTACTTC; cdr3_aa: CASSQDCGGVGAYEQYF
d_call: TRBD2; v_call: TRBV11-3; clone_size: -; j_call: TRBJ2-3; cdr3_nt: TGTGCCAGGAGCTTCATGACTAGCATAGATACGCAGTATTTT; cdr3_aa: CARSFMTSIDTQYF
d_call: -; v_call: TRBV29-1; clone_size: -; j_call: TRBJ2-3; cdr3_nt: TGCAGCGTTGAAGGACAGGAGACGAGCGCTGATACGCAGTATTTT; cdr3_aa: CSVEGQETSADTQYF
d_call: -; v_call: TRBV29-1; clone_size: -; j_call: TRBJ2-2; cdr3_nt: TGCAGCTGGGTGGGGTCCTTCACCGGGGAGCTGTTTTTT; cdr3_aa: CSWVGSFTGELFF
d_call: -; v_call: TRBV5-4; clone_size: -; j_call: TRBJ2-1; cdr3_nt: TGTGCCAGCAACTCGGACACTGTCTATAATGAGCAGTTCTTC; cdr3_aa: CASNSDTVYNEQFF
d_call: -; v_call: TRBV4-2; clone_size: once; j_call: TRBJ2-3; cdr3_nt: TGTGCCAGCAGCCAATTTGGCGTGAGAGTAGATACGCAGTATTTT; cdr3_aa: CASSQFGVRVDTQYF
d_call: -; v_call: TRBV5-1; clone_size: once; j_call: TRBJ2-2; cdr3_nt: TGCACCAGCAGCTTTCAAGGGAACACCGGGGAGCTGTTTTTT; cdr3_aa: CTSSFQGNTGELFF
d_call: -; v_call: TRBV5-1; clone_size: -; j_call: TRBJ2-1; cdr3_nt: TGCGCCAGAAGCATCACAGACAGGCCCTACAATGAGCAGTTCTTC; cdr3_aa: CARSITDRPYNEQFF
d_call: -; v_call: TRBV6-1; clone_size: -; j_call: TRBJ2-7; cdr3_nt: TGTGCCAGCAGTGAATCTTTCGATGGGTACGAGCAGTATTTC; cdr3_aa: CASSESFDGYEQYF
d_call: -; v_call: TRBV7-3; clone_size: -; j_call: TRBJ2-6; cdr3_nt: TGTGCCAGCAGCTTAAGTGTCAGGAACCGACCTGGGGCCAACGTCCTGACTTTC; cdr3_aa: CASSLSVRNRPGANVLTF
d_call: -; v_call: TRBV29-1; clone_size: -; j_call: TRBJ2-5; cdr3_nt: TGCAGCGTTGGTAGTATCCAGCAAGAGACTCTGTACTTC; cdr3_aa: CSVGSIQQETLYF
d_call: -; v_call: TRBV7-3; clone_size: many; j_call: TRBJ1-1; cdr3_nt: TGTGCCAGCAGTCCTGGCCCAACCAACACTGAAGCTTTCTTT; cdr3_aa: CASSPGPTNTEAFF
d_call: -; v_call: TRBV20-1; clone_size: -; j_call: TRBJ1-5; cdr3_nt: TGCAGTGCCAAGAAGGGGACATTTAGCAATCAGTCCCAGCATTTT; cdr3_aa: CSAKKGTFSNQSQHF
d_call: -; v_call: TRBV20-1; clone_size: -; j_call: TRBJ2-7; cdr3_nt: TGCAGTGCTAGATTACTACCCAACCCTTACGAGCAGTACTTC; cdr3_aa: CSARLLPNPYEQYF
d_call: -; v_call: TRBV24-1; clone_size: -; j_call: TRBJ2-2; cdr3_nt: TGTGCCACCAGTTCTACTAAGACCTCTACCGAGACCGGGGAGCTGTTTTTT; cdr3_aa: CATSSTKTSTETGELFF
d_call: -; v_call: TRBV28; clone_size: -; j_call: TRBJ2-1; cdr3_nt: TGTGCCAGCAGCCCAGACTCTAGCTCCTACAACGAGCAGTTCTTC; cdr3_aa: CASSPDSSSYNEQFF
d_call: TRBD2; v_call: TRBV4-1; clone_size: many; j_call: TRBJ2-2; cdr3_nt: TGCGCCAGCAGCCAAGAGGGGGGGTGGTCGAACACCGGGGAGCTGTTTTTT; cdr3_aa: CASSQEGGWSNTGELFF
d_call: -; v_call: TRBV11-3; clone_size: -; j_call: TRBJ2-2; cdr3_nt: TGTGCCAGCAGCCCCGGGACGGGGGGCAACGGGGAGCTGTTTTTT; cdr3_aa: CASSPGTGGNGELFF
d_call: -; v_call: TRBV6-1; clone_size: medium-sized; j_call: TRBJ1-1; cdr3_nt: TGTGCCAGCAGTGAAGTTGGGACGTTGCCCAACTTT; cdr3_aa: CASSEVGTLPNF
d_call: -; v_call: TRBV6-5; clone_size: -; j_call: TRBJ2-1; cdr3_nt: TGCGCCAGCAGTTACCGTCCAGCGGTGGATCACAATGAGCAGTTGTTC; cdr3_aa: CASSYRPAVDHNEQLF
d_call: -; v_call: TRBV6-1; clone_size: -; j_call: TRBJ1-3; cdr3_nt: TGTGCCAGCAGTGAAGTGGGGGACTACGCTGGAACCATATATTTT; cdr3_aa: CASSEVGDYAGTIYF
d_call: -; v_call: TRBV6-1; clone_size: -; j_call: TRBJ2-1; cdr3_nt: TGTGCCACCCGGCGGACGGACTCCTACGATGAGCAGTTCTTC; cdr3_aa: CATRRTDSYDEQFF
d_call: -; v_call: TRBV5-1; clone_size: many; j_call: TRBJ2-5; cdr3_nt: TGCGCCAGCAGCTTGGGGCGACGAGAGACCCAGTACTTC; cdr3_aa: CASSLGRRETQYF
d_call: TRBD1; v_call: TRBV29-1; clone_size: -; j_call: TRBJ2-1; cdr3_nt: TGCAGCGTTGAGGGGGACAGGAGCAGTGAGCAGTTCTTC; cdr3_aa: CSVEGDRSSEQFF
d_call: TRBD2; v_call: TRBV29-1; clone_size: -; j_call: TRBJ2-7; cdr3_nt: TGCAGCGTTCACGGGACTAGCGTGTCCTACGAGCAGCACTTC; cdr3_aa: CSVHGTSVSYEQHF
d_call: -; v_call: TRBV14; clone_size: -; j_call: TRBJ2-6; cdr3_nt: TGTGCCAGCAGCCAGATAGGAACCGGAGTCAACGTCCTGACTTTC; cdr3_aa: CASSQIGTGVNVLTF
d_call: TRBD1; v_call: TRBV19; clone_size: -; j_call: TRBJ2-5; cdr3_nt: TGTGCCAGTACCCCGCAGGGGGCCGTGGAGACCCAGTACTTC; cdr3_aa: CASTPQGAVETQYF
d_call: -; v_call: TRBV20-1; clone_size: many; j_call: TRBJ2-7; cdr3_nt: TGCAGTGCTAGAGATTATCGGGGAGGAAGCTACGAGCAGTACTTC; cdr3_aa: CSARDYRGGSYEQYF
d_call: -; v_call: TRBV6-2/TRBV6-3; clone_size: -; j_call: TRBJ2-7; cdr3_nt: TGTGCCGGCAGTTTTAAGGGAGTCTCCCACGAGCAGTACTTC; cdr3_aa: CAGSFKGVSHEQYF
d_call: -; v_call: TRBV6-1; clone_size: -; j_call: TRBJ1-2; cdr3_nt: TGTGCCAGCAGCGAGACTAGGGACTATGGTTACATCTTC; cdr3_aa: CASSETRDYGYIF
d_call: -; v_call: TRBV12-5; clone_size: -; j_call: TRBJ2-7; cdr3_nt: TGTGCTAGTGCCTTGACAGGGAGGAGGTCCTACGAGCAATACTTC; cdr3_aa: CASALTGRRSYEQYF
d_call: -; v_call: TRBV28; clone_size: -; j_call: TRBJ2-7; cdr3_nt: TGTACCAGCACCTATTCCCACCCCGGGACAAGCTACGAGCGGTACTTC; cdr3_aa: CTSTYSHPGTSYERYF